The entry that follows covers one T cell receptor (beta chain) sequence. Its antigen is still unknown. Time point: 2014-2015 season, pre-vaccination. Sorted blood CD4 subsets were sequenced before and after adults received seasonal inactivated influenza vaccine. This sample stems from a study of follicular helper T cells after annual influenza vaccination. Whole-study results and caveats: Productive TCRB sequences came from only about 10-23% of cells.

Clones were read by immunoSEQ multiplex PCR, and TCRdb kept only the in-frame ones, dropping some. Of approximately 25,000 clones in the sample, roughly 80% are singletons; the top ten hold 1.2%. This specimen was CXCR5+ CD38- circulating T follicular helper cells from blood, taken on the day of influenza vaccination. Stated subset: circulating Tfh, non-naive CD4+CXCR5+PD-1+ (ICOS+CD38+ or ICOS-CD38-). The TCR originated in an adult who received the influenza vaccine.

The CDR3 sequence is CASSQDNPGSGYNEQFF. CDR3 nucleotide sequence: TGCGCCAGCAGCCAAGATAACCCCGGGAGTGGGTACAATGAGCAGTTCTTC. V is TRBV4-1 and J is TRBJ2-1, with D possibly matching TRBD2 (6 bases). Germline V CDR1 and CDR2: MGHRA, YSYEKL. The CDR3 contains 17 residues. Trimming removed 0 bases from V and 4 bases from J, with 16 bases in between.